These T cell receptor beta chains were read from a single sample in a study of identifying expanded T cells in peripheral blood. Clones were sequenced by immunoSEQ multiplex PCR, and TCRdb holds only the in-frame ones, with some missing. Of some 75,000 clones listed, 90% are singletons. Material for sequencing was blood. These receptors were taken from a person between 18 and 69 years old in good health. The CDR3 runs from the conserved cysteine through the conserved F or W. The D gene is left open where the match is weak. Expanded clones are given a class, and other clones once, few, many or no size at all.

.	TRBV5-1	TRBJ2-5	TRBD2	CASSLAPGGWETQYF	TGCGCCAGCAGCTTGGCCCCGGGGGGATGGGAGACCCAGTACTTC
.	TRBV7-8	TRBJ1-4	TRBD1	CASSLTGEGEKLFF	TGTGCCAGCAGCTTGACAGGGGAGGGTGAAAAACTGTTTTTT
.	TRBV11-3	TRBJ1-1	.	CASSGGTEAFF	TGTGCCAGCAGTGGCGGCACTGAAGCTTTCTTT
few	TRBV30	TRBJ2-1	.	CAWSGSPLGVEFF	TGTGCCTGGAGTGGCTCCCCGTTGGGTGTAGAGTTCTTC
.	TRBV6-6	TRBJ2-7	TRBD2	CASRSGGAYEQYF	TGTGCCAGCAGATCGGGGGGGGCTTACGAGCAGTACTTC
.	TRBV27	TRBJ1-4	.	CASSSGYLGELFF	TGTGCCAGCAGTTCCGGGTACCTGGGGGAACTGTTTTTT
.	TRBV9	TRBJ2-5	.	CASSVLPAGDYQETQYF	TGTGCCAGCAGCGTACTGCCGGCAGGGGACTACCAAGAGACCCAGTACTTC
.	TRBV10-3	TRBJ1-1	.	CAISGPMDLTWTNTEAFF	TGTGCCATCAGTGGGCCGATGGATTTAACTTGGACCAACACTGAAGCTTTCTTT
.	TRBV28	TRBJ2-3	.	CASSLWEDPSTDTQYF	TGTGCCAGCAGTTTATGGGAAGACCCTAGCACAGATACGCAGTATTTT
.	TRBV2	TRBJ1-5	.	CASSAGTSNQPQHF	TGTGCCAGCAGTGCCGGGACGTCCAATCAGCCCCAGCATTTT
.	TRBV6-1	TRBJ2-7	TRBD2	CASIWTSGGAVEQYF	TGTGCCAGCATTTGGACTAGCGGGGGGGCCGTCGAGCAGTACTTC
.	TRBV28	TRBJ2-3	.	CASSFLRGADTQYF	TGTGCCAGCAGTTTTCTCAGGGGGGCAGATACGCAGTATTTT
few	TRBV10-1	TRBJ2-2	.	CASSESPRISNTGELFF	TGCGCCAGCAGTGAATCCCCACGGATATCGAACACCGGGGAGCTGTTTTTT
.	TRBV2	TRBJ1-1	.	CASSGGWGGYTEAFF	TGTGCCAGCAGTGGGGGTTGGGGGGGTTACACTGAAGCTTTCTTT
.	TRBV9	TRBJ1-2	TRBD1	CASSPGGGSYGYTF	TGTGCCAGCAGCCCAGGGGGCGGATCCTATGGCTACACCTTC
.	TRBV7-8	TRBJ1-5	.	CASSLNPRGGRENQPQHF	TGTGCCAGCAGCTTAAACCCCCGGGGCGGGAGGGAAAATCAGCCCCAGCATTTT
.	TRBV11-3	TRBJ2-3	.	CASSRGGLHVDTQYF	TGTGCCAGCAGCCGGGGCGGACTCCACGTAGATACGCAGTATTTT
.	TRBV5-6	TRBJ2-1	.	CASSLEIFGNEQFF	TGTGCCAGCTCCCTAGAGATCTTTGGTAATGAGCAGTTCTTC
.	TRBV5-1	TRBJ2-3	TRBD1	CASSPFTTGAGDTQYF	TGCGCCAGCAGCCCATTTACGACAGGGGCGGGAGATACGCAGTATTTT
.	TRBV7-9	TRBJ2-3	TRBD1	CASSPRDRGADTQYF	TGTGCCAGCAGCCCGAGGGACAGGGGCGCAGATACGCAGTATTTT
.	TRBV7-2	TRBJ2-1	.	CASSWLNEQFF	TGTGCCAGCAGCTGGTTAAATGAGCAGTTCTTC
.	TRBV10-2	TRBJ2-1	TRBD2	CASSEWGGSYNEQFF	TGCGCCAGCAGTGAGTGGGGGGGTTCTTACAATGAGCAGTTCTTC
.	TRBV19	TRBJ2-6	.	CASSIGSGANVLTF	TGTGCCAGTAGTATTGGCTCTGGGGCCAACGTCCTGACTTTC
.	TRBV5-1	TRBJ2-1	TRBD1	CASSLNAGQGYNEQFF	TGCGCCAGCAGCTTGAATGCGGGACAGGGTTACAATGAGCAGTTCTTC
once	TRBV10-3	TRBJ1-3	TRBD1	CASSRDRASGNTIYF	TGTGCCAGCAGCCGGGACAGGGCCTCTGGAAACACCATATATTTT
.	TRBV4-1	TRBJ1-2	TRBD1	CASSQEPGQGIFGYTF	TGCGCCAGCAGCCAAGAACCGGGACAGGGGATCTTTGGCTACACCTTC
.	TRBV19	TRBJ2-4	.	CASSPEGRNIQYF	TGTGCCAGTAGTCCAGAGGGGAGAAACATTCAGTACTTC
.	TRBV9	TRBJ1-1	.	CASSVVDGKAFF	TGTGCCAGCAGCGTAGTCGACGGAAAAGCTTTCTTT
.	TRBV10-2	TRBJ2-3	TRBD2	CASSENRLAGSDTQYF	TGCGCCAGCAGTGAGAATCGGCTAGCGGGTTCAGATACGCAGTATTTT
.	TRBV13	TRBJ2-2	.	CASSLAGGGRNTGELFF	TGTGCCAGCAGCTTAGCCGGTGGGGGGAGGAACACCGGGGAGCTGTTTTTT
.	TRBV2	TRBJ2-5	TRBD1	CASSRDRGFGETQYF	TGTGCCAGCAGCCGCGACAGGGGGTTCGGGGAGACCCAGTACTTC
.	TRBV6-4	TRBJ2-5	TRBD1	CASSDSMDRIYF	TGTGCCAGCAGTGACTCTATGGACAGGATCTACTTC
once	TRBV9	TRBJ2-7	.	CASSVEAGAMGNEQYF	TGTGCCAGCAGCGTAGAGGCGGGCGCAATGGGAAACGAGCAGTACTTC
.	TRBV19	TRBJ2-2	TRBD2	CASTPSGKHTGELFF	TGTGCCAGTACCCCTAGCGGGAAACACACCGGGGAGCTGTTTTTT
.	TRBV19	TRBJ1-5	.	CASSIWGQGTQPQHF	TGTGCCAGTAGTATATGGGGTCAGGGGACGCAGCCCCAGCATTTT
.	TRBV6-5	TRBJ1-1	TRBD1	CASSYRGQAEAFF	TGTGCCAGCAGTTACAGGGGACAGGCTGAAGCTTTCTTT
.	TRBV9	TRBJ2-3	TRBD2	CASSVALAGSTDTQYF	TGTGCCAGCAGCGTAGCTCTAGCGGGGAGCACAGATACGCAGTATTTT
once	TRBV4-3	TRBJ2-1	.	CASSLSSGAAHNEQFF	TGCGCCAGCAGCCTATCCTCAGGGGCTGCACACAATGAGCAGTTCTTC
.	TRBV2	TRBJ2-4	TRBD1	CASSGSGQRNIQYF	TGTGCCAGCAGTGGGTCGGGACAGAGGAACATTCAGTACTTC
.	TRBV6-4	TRBJ2-2	.	CASSEGGGGSGTGELFF	TGTGCCAGCAGTGAAGGGGGAGGCGGGAGCGGCACCGGGGAGCTGTTTTTT
.	TRBV6-5	TRBJ2-7	TRBD1	CASSYRDRAYEQYF	TGTGCCAGCAGTTACCGGGACAGGGCCTACGAGCAGTACTTC
.	TRBV30	TRBJ2-7	.	CACRTEYGPPGEQYF	TGTGCCTGCCGTACGGAGTACGGGCCCCCCGGCGAGCAGTACTTC
.	TRBV19	TRBJ1-5	.	CASSKFTGGSANQPQHF	TGTGCCAGTAGTAAATTTACCGGGGGCTCCGCGAATCAGCCCCAGCATTTT
few	TRBV5-1	TRBJ1-1	.	CASSSLAGPQAFF	TGCGCCAGCAGCTCCCTTGCAGGACCGCAAGCTTTCTTT
.	TRBV9	TRBJ2-3	.	CASSAPGSNTDTQYF	TGTGCCAGCAGCGCTCCGGGGTCGAACACAGATACGCAGTATTTT
.	TRBV10-3	TRBJ2-7	.	CAIRSDGAVSPYEQYF	TGTGCCATCAGGAGTGATGGGGCCGTTTCCCCTTACGAGCAGTACTTC
.	TRBV28	TRBJ2-7	.	CASSLPEGGERTYEQYF	TGTGCCAGCAGTTTACCTGAGGGGGGCGAGCGGACGTACGAGCAGTACTTC
few	TRBV5-6	TRBJ2-1	.	CASSFRDEQFF	TGTGCCAGCAGCTTTAGGGATGAGCAGTTCTTC
.	TRBV19	TRBJ1-1	TRBD1	CASSKTTGAMNTEAFF	TGTGCCAGTAGTAAGACCACAGGGGCGATGAACACTGAAGCTTTCTTT